Following are 24 T cell receptor beta chains from one sample sequenced in a study of blood T cell repertoires in COVID-19. Generated by immunoSEQ multiplex PCR, the TCRdb table keeps only in-frame clones and is missing some. The data contain under 95,000 clones, around 87% of them singletons. The specimen was peripheral blood. The receptors here all came from a human donor with acute or convalescent COVID-19. The donor label of this sample is uncertain.

This chain connects TRBV28 to TRBJ1-2, with D unclear. Germline-derived CDR1 and CDR2 are MDHEN and SYDVKM. Trimming removed 5 bases from V and 4 bases from J, with 17 bases in between. The CDR3 has 15 amino acids. CDR3 region: CASSAHSEGSYGYTF. In DNA, the CDR3 is TGTGCCAGCAGTGCACACAGCGAGGGCAGCTATGGCTACACCTTC.

This clone was detected only once. This chain links TRBV29-1 with TRBJ1-2, with 9 bases identical to TRBD1. The germline gives CDR1 SQVTM, CDR2 ANQGSEA. Unmatched junction bases numbered 9, after V lost 6 bases and J lost 4 bases. This CDR3 comprises 14 residues. The CDR3 spells CSVLQGAQIYGYTF. CDR3 DNA: TGCAGCGTCTTACAGGGGGCGCAGATCTATGGCTACACCTTC.

This clone is a singleton in its sample. The chain employs TRBV27 and TRBJ2-6; D is perhaps TRBD1 (6 bases). In germline, CDR1 is MNHEY, CDR2 SMNVEV (reference sequence). This CDR3 is built from 15 residues. V was pared by 6 bases and J by 4 bases, with 13 bases between. CDR3 in amino acids: CASSTLGTGANVLTF. CDR3 DNA sequence: TGTGCCAGCAGCACCTTAGGGACAGGGGCCAACGTCCTGACTTTC.

As DNA, the CDR3 is TGCGCCAGCAGCTTGGGTGGGGGGATCAATCAGCCCCAGCATTTT. Its protein product is CASSLGGGINQPQHF. This chain links TRBV5-1 with TRBJ1-5, with a weak D call TRBD1 (5 bases). Deletions cut 0 bases from V and 3 bases from J, with 10 bases between. Germline V gives CDR1 SGHRS, CDR2 YFSETQ. The CDR3 covers 15 residues.

J is TRBJ1-5 and V is TRBV6-5; perhaps TRBD1 as D (6 bases). CDR3 size: 14 residues. V shed 7 bases and J shed 0 bases, with 10 bases lying between them. Germline V CDR1 and CDR2: MNHEY, SVGAGI. CDR3 residues: CASNRTASNQPQHF. The CDR3 bases are TGTGCCAGCAACCGGACAGCTAGCAATCAGCCCCAGCATTTT.

This clone was counted only a few times. V and J are TRBV18 and TRBJ1-6; 8 bases are shared with TRBD1. After removal of 0 bases from V and 9 bases from J, the junction contained 1 base not matched to a gene. Germline CDR1 KGHSH, CDR2 LQKENI. The CDR3 sequence is 14 residues long. The CDR3 sequence is CASSPPDRVSPLHF. The CDR3, as DNA: TGTGCCAGCTCACCACCGGACAGGGTTTCACCCCTCCACTTT.

The chain employs TRBV19 and TRBJ2-3; 9 bases are a match to TRBD2. V shed 8 bases and J 3 bases; nucleotides not matched to a gene: 6. The CDR3 is 14 residues long. The V gene's germline CDR1 is LNHDA and CDR2 SQIVND (reference sequence). This CDR3 is CASGAGGGTDTQYF. The CDR3 DNA reads TGTGCCAGTGGAGCGGGGGGTGGGACAGATACGCAGTATTTT. Variable domain in full (rest from reference TRBV19 and TRBJ2-3): DGGITQSPKYLFRKEGQNVTLSCEQNLNHDAMYWYRQDPGQGLRLIYYSQIVNDFQKGDIAEGYSVSREKKESFPLTVTSAQKNPTAFYLCASGAGGGTDTQYFGPGTRLTVL.

The rearrangement uses TRBV6-2 or TRBV6-3 and TRBJ2-7; D is possibly TRBD2 (6 bases). Germline-derived CDR1 and CDR2 are MNHEY and SVGEGT. Trimming left V 6 bases short and J 7 bases short, with 19 bases between. The CDR3 covers 14 residues. Written as DNA, the CDR3 is TGTGCCAGCAGCCCTCGGATGCTAGCGAGGGAGCAGTACTTC. It translates to CASSPRMLAREQYF.

The chain links TRBV25-1 to TRBJ1-6; maybe TRBD1 (5 bases). The V gene's germline CDR1 is MGHDK and CDR2 SYGVNS. Trimming removed 7 bases from V and 8 bases from J, with 12 bases in between. The CDR3 covers 13 residues. CDR3 sequence: CASKRQNDSPLHF. CDR3 bases: TGTGCCAGCAAAAGACAGAACGATTCACCCCTCCACTTT.

The chain recombines TRBV25-1 with TRBJ1-2, with a tentative D call TRBD1 (5 bases). Germline assignment: CDR1 MGHDK and CDR2 SYGVNS. V lost 2 bases to trimming and J lost 7 bases, with 14 bases between them. The CDR3 has 14 amino acids. CDR3 residues: CASSEGGGWPGYTF. The CDR3, as DNA: TGTGCCAGCAGTGAAGGGGGGGGGTGGCCTGGCTACACCTTC.

The V and J genes are TRBV2 and TRBJ1-4; D perhaps matches TRBD1 (6 bases). This CDR3 region has 14 residues. CDR1 and CDR2 (germline): SNHLY, FYNNEI. The V end lost 4 bases, the J end lost 4 bases, and 10 bases lay between the germline ends. CDR3 sequence: CASSGDNGNEKLFF. CDR3 DNA sequence: TGTGCCAGCAGTGGGGACAACGGTAATGAAAAACTGTTTTTT. Complete variable domain (other parts from reference TRBV2 and TRBJ1-4): EPEVTQTPSHQVTQMGQEVILRCVPISNHLYFYWYRQILGQKVEFLVSFYNNEISEKSEIFDDQFSVERPDGSNFTLKIRSTKLEDSAMYFCASSGDNGNEKLFFGSGTQLSVL.

In nucleotides, the CDR3 is TGTGCCAGCTCACCACCGGGAGCGGGGGGACAAGAGACCCAGTACTTC. This sequence encodes CASSPPGAGGQETQYF. The chain is built from TRBV18 and TRBJ2-5; 9 bases map to TRBD2. This CDR3 is built from 16 residues. Per the germline V gene, CDR1 is KGHSH and CDR2 is LQKENI. After removal of 0 bases from V and 2 bases from J, the junction contained 4 bases not matched to a gene.

The rearrangement uses TRBV5-1 and TRBJ2-7; 7 bases are shared with TRBD1. The CDR3 has 14 amino acids. With 2 bases clipped from V and 3 bases from J, the junction kept 5 bases outside the gene matches. Germline V lookup: CDR1 SGHRS, CDR2 YFSETQ. The CDR3: CASSFNRDSYEQYF. The CDR3 coding sequence is TGCGCCAGCAGCTTTAACCGGGACAGCTACGAGCAGTACTTC.

This clone was observed a handful of times. The chain links TRBV7-2 to TRBJ1-4, with 7 bases lining up with TRBD1. With 5 bases clipped from V and 4 bases from J, the junction kept 10 bases outside the gene matches. Per the germline V gene, CDR1 is SGHTA and CDR2 is FQGNSA. The length of the CDR3 is 16 residues. The CDR3 sequence is CASSLGRGQFNEKLFF. As DNA, the CDR3 is TGTGCCAGCAGCCTAGGGCGGGGACAGTTTAATGAAAAACTGTTTTTT.

The rearrangement uses TRBV11-2 and TRBJ1-6; D remains ambiguous. Germline-derived CDR1 and CDR2 are SGHAT and FQNNGV. The CDR3 spans 14 residues. Trimming removed 4 bases at V and 9 bases at J, with 13 bases between. CDR3 in amino acids: CASSSAPSGSPLHF. CDR3 DNA sequence: TGTGCCAGCAGCTCGGCCCCTAGTGGTTCACCCCTCCACTTT.

The V gene is TRBV19, the J gene TRBJ1-2, with 7 bases lining up with TRBD1. Per germline, CDR1 LNHDA and CDR2 SQIVND (reference sequence). Trimming removed 4 bases from V and 5 bases from J; junction bases left unmatched: 4. The CDR3 length is 13 residues. The CDR3 sequence is CASSTGQRYGYTF. DNA for the CDR3: TGTGCCAGTAGTACGGGACAGAGATATGGCTACACCTTC.

The gene calls are TRBV10-3 and TRBJ1-1; no clear D. The V end was cut by 6 bases, the J end by 2 bases, with 7 bases between. This CDR3 region has 12 residues. Germline V lookup: CDR1 ENHRY, CDR2 SYGVKD. The CDR3 DNA follows: TGTGCCATCAGAGGGAGCAACACTGAAGCTTTCTTT. It is translated as CAIRGSNTEAFF.

This clone showed up just a few times. This chain joins TRBV18 and TRBJ2-7; D is undetermined. Trimming cost V 4 bases and J 4 bases, with 11 bases left between them. The CDR3 contains 13 residues. The germline V gene encodes CDR1 KGHSH and CDR2 LQKENI. In DNA, the CDR3 is TGTGCCAGCTCACGCACAGAGAAGTACGAGCAGTACTTC. Translating gives CASSRTEKYEQYF.

V gene TRBV28 combines with J gene TRBJ2-5; D is unclear. V lost 4 bases, J lost 0 bases, and 6 bases lay in between. The germline V gene has CDR1 MDHEN and CDR2 SYDVKM. The CDR3 runs to 13 residues. Here the CDR3 DNA reads TGTGCCAGCAGTTCCAGGTACCAAGAGACCCAGTACTTC. Translated, it gives CASSSRYQETQYF.

This sequence joins TRBV27 and TRBJ1-1; a possible D gene is TRBD1 (6 bases). Trimming left V 5 bases short and J 4 bases short, with 14 bases between. The CDR3 sequence is 14 residues long. CDR1 is MNHEY and CDR2 is SMNVEV in the germline V gene (reference sequence). The CDR3 sequence is CASSPLNRATEAFF. The DNA of the CDR3 is TGTGCCAGCAGTCCCCTGAACAGGGCCACTGAAGCTTTCTTT.

In its sample, this clone was seen once. J is TRBJ2-3 and V is TRBV7-9; 9 bases line up with TRBD2. The CDR3 has 17 residues. Germline-derived CDR1 and CDR2 are SEHNR and FQNEAQ (reference sequence). The J segment lost 3 bases and the V segment lost 5 bases, leaving 12 bases of the junction unmatched. The CDR3 spells CASSHFLAGSPTDTQYF. The CDR3 nucleotides are TGTGCCAGCAGCCATTTCCTAGCGGGGTCCCCAACAGATACGCAGTATTTT.

V usage is TRBV1 and J usage is TRBJ1-5; TRBD1, the table's D call, was not compared with the DNA. TRBV1 is a pseudogene locus. This CDR3 spans 16 amino acids. CDR3 sequence: CTSSQDPEGAPKPQHF. CDR3 sequence (DNA): TGCACCAGCAGCCAGGACCCCGAGGGGGCCCCGAAGCCCCAGCATTTT.

V and J are TRBV7-8 and TRBJ1-2; D remains unclear. The CDR3 spans 16 residues. V gave up 4 bases and J gave up 4 bases, with 19 bases separating them. Germline lookup yields CDR1 SGHVS and CDR2 FQNEAQ. CDR3 amino acids: CASSYKGTGYSYGYTF. Here the CDR3 DNA reads TGTGCCAGCAGCTATAAAGGAACGGGATATTCCTATGGCTACACCTTC.

The genes are TRBV15 and TRBJ2-4; no definite D call. Germline V lookup: CDR1 LNHNV, CDR2 YYDKDF (reference sequence). V dropped 0 bases and J dropped 9 bases, with 9 bases sitting between them. This CDR3 has 13 residues. This CDR3 is CATSRDAESIQYF. DNA of the CDR3: TGTGCCACCAGCAGAGATGCGGAGAGCATTCAGTACTTC.